This passage covers 5 T cell receptor beta chains from one sample sequenced in a study of cytomegalovirus exposure and HLA in healthy donors. PCR used 60 Vbeta primers and 13 Jbeta primers. Repertoires were generated with immunoSEQ multiplex PCR, while TCRdb's copy carries only in-frame clones and drops some. The data contain around 140,000 clones, 82% of them seen just once; the ten biggest clones take up 9% to 10%. Material: PBMCs. Receptor source: a woman aged 55-69 years in good health and CMV-seropositive.

The chain is built from TRBV4-1 and TRBJ2-1, with a tentative D call TRBD1 (5 bases). This CDR3 contains 18 residues. V lost 2 bases and J 8 bases, leaving 25 bases between the germline ends. Germline V lookup: CDR1 MGHRA, CDR2 YSYEKL. The CDR3 region has the DNA TGCGCCAGCAGCCAACGACCCTTCAGGAGACAGTTCCGAGATGAGCAGTTCTTC. This codes for CASSQRPFRRQFRDEQFF.

The rearrangement links TRBV13 to TRBJ2-1, with 10 bases lining up with TRBD2. V gave up 3 bases and J gave up 5 bases; unmatched junction bases: 4. The CDR3 consists of 15 residues. Germline CDR1 PRHDT, CDR2 FYEKMQ (reference sequence). CDR3 DNA: TGTGCCAGCAGCTTCCTAGCGGGAGAACACAATGAGCAGTTCTTC. Translated, it gives CASSFLAGEHNEQFF.

The rearrangement uses TRBV9 and TRBJ2-5; TRBD1 agrees at 8 bases. The J call is doubtful: the DNA matches TRBJ2-7 better. The CDR3 consists of 16 residues. Germline V gene data show CDR1 as SGDLS and CDR2 as YYNGEE. The chain's CDR3 is CASSPRNGQGPYEQYF. In nucleotides, the CDR3 is TGTGCCAGCAGCCCCCGCAACGGACAGGGACCCTACGAGCAGTACTTC.

The rearrangement links TRBV28 to TRBJ1-3, with 8 bases identical to TRBD1. Germline trimming cut 10 bases from V and 0 bases from J; bases unmatched to any gene: 5. Germline values: CDR1 MDHEN, CDR2 SYDVKM. This CDR3 contains 14 residues. The CDR3 DNA is TGTGCCACCCGGGGGACAGGCTCTGGAAACACCATATATTTT. It yields the protein CATRGTGSGNTIYF.

Comment on this clone: The sample contains more than one DNA sequence encoding this CDR3. The chain employs TRBV5-3 and TRBJ1-6; 9 bases map to TRBD1. TRBV5-3 is designated an ORF whose function remains uncertain. There are 15 residues in the CDR3. With 2 bases clipped from V and 5 bases from J, the junction kept 2 bases outside the gene matches. DNA of the CDR3: TGTGCCAGAAGCTTCCGGGACAGGGATAATTCACCCCTCCACTTT. As protein: CARSFRDRDNSPLHF.